This T cell receptor beta chain was obtained from a study of Graves' ophthalmopathy and Graves' hyperthyroidism. Study outcomes and limitations: Discrimination between ophthalmopathy and stable hyperthyroidism by a 13-signature model showed about 89% sensitivity and roughly 80% specificity.

Diagnosis was based on clinical symptoms, serum thyroxine, TRAb, thyroid ultrasound and orbital computed tomography. Ten or more counts support this clonotype. Its antigen is undetermined. Transcripts of RNA were the source for amplifying TCR beta CDR3 regions. Following a first-round RT-PCR that used HTBI primers, a second-round multiplex PCR was carried out. TCRdb reprocessed the multiplex PCR reads via MiXCR and lists one record per CDR3 protein. The sample holds about 700,000 distinct CDR3 sequences, under 50% seen once. V lost 0 bases to trimming and J lost 2 bases, with 11 bases between them. This CDR3 comprises 16 residues. Germline V gene lookup returns CDR1 LNHNV and CDR2 YYDKDF (reference sequence).

Sequencing used peripheral blood. This rearrangement joins TRBV15 to TRBJ1-5; D not certain. The source of this sequence is an adult man with Graves' ophthalmopathy. Here the CDR3 DNA reads TGTGCCACCAGCAGAGATCGCGGGTTTGGCAATCAGCCCCAGCATTTT. It specifies CATSRDRGFGNQPQHF.